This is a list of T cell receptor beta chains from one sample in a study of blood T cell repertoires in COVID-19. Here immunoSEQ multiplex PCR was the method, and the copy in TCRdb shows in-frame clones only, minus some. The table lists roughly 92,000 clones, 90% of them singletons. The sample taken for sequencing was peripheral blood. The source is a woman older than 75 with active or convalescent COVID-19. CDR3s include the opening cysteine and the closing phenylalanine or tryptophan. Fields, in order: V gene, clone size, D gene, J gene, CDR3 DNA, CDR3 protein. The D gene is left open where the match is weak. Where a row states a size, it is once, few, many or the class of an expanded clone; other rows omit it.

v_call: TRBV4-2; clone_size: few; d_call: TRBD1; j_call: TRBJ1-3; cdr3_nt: TGTGCCAGCAGCCCTCAGTGGGGACAGGGAAACAGGAATTGGCGAAACACCATATATTTT; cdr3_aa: CASSPQWGQGNRNWRNTIYF
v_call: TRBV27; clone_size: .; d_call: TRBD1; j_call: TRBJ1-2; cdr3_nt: TGTGCCAGCAGTTCACAGGGGTATGGCTACACCTTC; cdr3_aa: CASSSQGYGYTF
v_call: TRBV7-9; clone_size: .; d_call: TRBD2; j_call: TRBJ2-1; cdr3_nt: TGTGCCAGCGGGGGACTAGCGGGAGGGGAGCAGTTCTTC; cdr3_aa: CASGGLAGGEQFF
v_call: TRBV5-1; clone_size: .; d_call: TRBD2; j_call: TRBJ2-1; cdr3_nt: TGCGCCAGCAGCCCCCGGAGGGCTAGCGGGGGTTCGTGGGGCTCCTACAATGAGCAGTTCTTC; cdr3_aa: CASSPRRASGGSWGSYNEQFF
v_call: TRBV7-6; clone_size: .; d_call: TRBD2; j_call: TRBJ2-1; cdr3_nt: TGTGCCAGCAGCCCGGTAGCGGGCTCCTACAATGAGCAGTTCTTC; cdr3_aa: CASSPVAGSYNEQFF
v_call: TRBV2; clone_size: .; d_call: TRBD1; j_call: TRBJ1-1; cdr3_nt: TGTGCCAGCAGTGACGGGTGGTCTCAACAGGGGTTGGTGACTGAAGCTTTCTTT; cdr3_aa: CASSDGWSQQGLVTEAFF
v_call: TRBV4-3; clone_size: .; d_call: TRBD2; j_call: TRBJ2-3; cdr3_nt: TGCGCCAGCAGCCCCCGACTAGCGGGAGGAGCAGATACGCAGTATTTT; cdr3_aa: CASSPRLAGGADTQYF
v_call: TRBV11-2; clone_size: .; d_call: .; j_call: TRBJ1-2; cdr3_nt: TGTGCCAGCAGCTCCGAGGGTGATGGCTACACCTTC; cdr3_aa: CASSSEGDGYTF
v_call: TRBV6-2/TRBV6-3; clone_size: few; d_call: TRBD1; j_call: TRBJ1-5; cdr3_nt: TGTGCCAGCAGTTACTCGACAGGGTATAGCAATCAGCCCCAGCATTTT; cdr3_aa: CASSYSTGYSNQPQHF
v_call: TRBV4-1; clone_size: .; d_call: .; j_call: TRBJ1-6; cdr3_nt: TGCGCCAGCAGCCAAGAGTTAAGTGGGAGACACCTATCACCCCTCCACTTT; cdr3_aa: CASSQELSGRHLSPLHF
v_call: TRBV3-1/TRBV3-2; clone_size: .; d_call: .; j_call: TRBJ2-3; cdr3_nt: TGTGCCAGCAGCCAGGCTAGCACTTTTAGCACAGATACGCAGTATTTT; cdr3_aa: CASSQASTFSTDTQYF
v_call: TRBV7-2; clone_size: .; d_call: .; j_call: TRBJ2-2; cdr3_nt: TGTGCCAGCAGCTTAGGAGGGTCCGGGGAGCTGTTTTTT; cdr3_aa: CASSLGGSGELFF
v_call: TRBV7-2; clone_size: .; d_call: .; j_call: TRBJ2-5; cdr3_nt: TGTGCCAGCAGCTTAGTGGCAAGACAAGAGACCCAGTACTTC; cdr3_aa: CASSLVARQETQYF
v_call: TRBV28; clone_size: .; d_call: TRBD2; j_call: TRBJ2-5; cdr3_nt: TGTGCCAGCGTGTCGGGGGGGACTATTCGACAAGAGACCCAGTACTTC; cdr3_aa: CASVSGGTIRQETQYF
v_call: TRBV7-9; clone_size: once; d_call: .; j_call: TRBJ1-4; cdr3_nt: TGTGCCAGCAGCTTAGACATGGATGAAAAACTGTTTTTT; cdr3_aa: CASSLDMDEKLFF
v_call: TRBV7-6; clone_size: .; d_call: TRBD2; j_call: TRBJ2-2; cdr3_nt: TGTGCCAGCAGCTTAAATCCGGGAGGGCGAACTAACACCGGGGAGCTGTTTTTT; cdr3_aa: CASSLNPGGRTNTGELFF
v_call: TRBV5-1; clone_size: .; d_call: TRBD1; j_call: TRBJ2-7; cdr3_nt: TGCGCCAGCAGCTCCGGGACAGGGGGGGAGATCTACTACGAGCAGTACTTC; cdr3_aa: CASSSGTGGEIYYEQYF
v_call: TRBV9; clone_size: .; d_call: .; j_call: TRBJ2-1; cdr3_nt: TGTGCCAGCAGCGTAGGTATGTACAATGAGCAGTTCTTC; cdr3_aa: CASSVGMYNEQFF
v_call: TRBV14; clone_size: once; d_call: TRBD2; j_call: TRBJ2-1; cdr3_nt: TGTGCCAGCAGCCATCTTAGCGGGTGGTCCTACAATGAGCAGTTCTTC; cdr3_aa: CASSHLSGWSYNEQFF
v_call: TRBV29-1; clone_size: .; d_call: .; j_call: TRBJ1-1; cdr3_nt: TGCAGCGTTGGGCGGGGAAGAAACACTGAAGCTTTCTTT; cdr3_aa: CSVGRGRNTEAFF
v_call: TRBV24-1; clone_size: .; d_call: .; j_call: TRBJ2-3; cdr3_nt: TGTGCCACCAGTGAATATGGCCGGTATTTT; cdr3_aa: CATSEYGRYF
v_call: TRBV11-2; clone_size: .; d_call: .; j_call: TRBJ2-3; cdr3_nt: TGTGCCAGCAGGGGTACAGCCCCCAGAGATACGCAGTATTTT; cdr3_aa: CASRGTAPRDTQYF
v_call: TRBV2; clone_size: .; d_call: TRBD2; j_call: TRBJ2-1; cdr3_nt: TGTGCCAGCGCGGGACTAGCGGGAGGGGTTGAGCAGTTCTTC; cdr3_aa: CASAGLAGGVEQFF
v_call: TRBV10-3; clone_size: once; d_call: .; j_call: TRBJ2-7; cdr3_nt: TGTGCCATCAGCCTAACTAGTTACTACGAGCAGTACTTC; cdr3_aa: CAISLTSYYEQYF
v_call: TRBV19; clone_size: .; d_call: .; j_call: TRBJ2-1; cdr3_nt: TGTGCCAGTAAAGGAGCGGTTGGGTACAATGAGCAGTTCTTC; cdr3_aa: CASKGAVGYNEQFF
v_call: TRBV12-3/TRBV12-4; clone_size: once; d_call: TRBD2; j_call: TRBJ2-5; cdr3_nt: TGTGCCAGCTCCGCGGGAGGCCCAGAGACCCAGTACTTC; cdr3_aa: CASSAGGPETQYF
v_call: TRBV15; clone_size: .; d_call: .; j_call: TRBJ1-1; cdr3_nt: TGTGCCACCAGCAGAGATGCGAGTACGTGGAACACTGAAGCTTTCTTT; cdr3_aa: CATSRDASTWNTEAFF
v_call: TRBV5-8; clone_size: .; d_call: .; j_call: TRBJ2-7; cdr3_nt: TGTGCCAGCAGCCTACCAAGCTACGAGCAGTACTTC; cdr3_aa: CASSLPSYEQYF
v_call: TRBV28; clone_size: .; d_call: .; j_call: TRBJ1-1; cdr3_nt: TGTGCCAGCAGCCAGCTTTTGTGGGAGACTTTCTTT; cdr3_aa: CASSQLLWETFF
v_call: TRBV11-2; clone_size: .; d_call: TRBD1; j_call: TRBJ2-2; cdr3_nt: TGTGCCAGCAGCCAGACGACAGGGACCGGGGAGCTGTTTTTT; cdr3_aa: CASSQTTGTGELFF
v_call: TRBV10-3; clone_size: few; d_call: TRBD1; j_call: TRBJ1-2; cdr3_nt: TGTGCCATCAGTGGGGGACAGAACTATGGCTACACCTTC; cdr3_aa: CAISGGQNYGYTF
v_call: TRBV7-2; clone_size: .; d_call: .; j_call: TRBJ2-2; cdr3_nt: TGTGCCAGCAGCTTTGTAGCGGCGAACACCGGGGAGCTGTTTTTT; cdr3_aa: CASSFVAANTGELFF
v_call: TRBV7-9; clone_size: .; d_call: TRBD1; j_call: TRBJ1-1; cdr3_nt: TGTGCCAGCAGCTCTGGGACAGGGCGAGATGGGACTGAAGCTTTCTTT; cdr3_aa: CASSSGTGRDGTEAFF
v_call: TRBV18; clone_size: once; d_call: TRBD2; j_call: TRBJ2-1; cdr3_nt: TGTGCCAGCTCACCATCTAGCGGCGGACCCTACAATGAGCAGTTCTTC; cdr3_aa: CASSPSSGGPYNEQFF
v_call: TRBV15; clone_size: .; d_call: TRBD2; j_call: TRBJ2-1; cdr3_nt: TGTGCCACCAGCCCCCGGGGAAGCGGGGGAAACAATGAGCAGTTCTTC; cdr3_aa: CATSPRGSGGNNEQFF
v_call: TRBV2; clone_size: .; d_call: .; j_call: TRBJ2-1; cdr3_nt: TGTGCCAGCCAGGTCGATGGCCCCTACAATGAGCAGTTCTTC; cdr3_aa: CASQVDGPYNEQFF
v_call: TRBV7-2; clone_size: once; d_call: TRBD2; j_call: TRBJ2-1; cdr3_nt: TGTGCCAGCAGCTTAGTCGGGGAGGGAGGGCCCGATGAGCAGTTCTTC; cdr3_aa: CASSLVGEGGPDEQFF
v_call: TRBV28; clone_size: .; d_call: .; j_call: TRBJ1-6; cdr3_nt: TGTGCCAGCACCGTCCCGGGACATACCTATAATTCACCCCTCCACTTT; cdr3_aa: CASTVPGHTYNSPLHF
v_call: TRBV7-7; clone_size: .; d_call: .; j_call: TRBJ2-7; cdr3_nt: TGTGCTAGCAGTCCCGGCGGGTTCAACACCTACGAGCAGTACTTC; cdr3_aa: CASSPGGFNTYEQYF
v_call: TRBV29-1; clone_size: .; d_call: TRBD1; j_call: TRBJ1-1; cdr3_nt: TGCAGCGGATTGACAGGGGGCACCGCTGAAGCTTTCTTT; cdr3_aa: CSGLTGGTAEAFF
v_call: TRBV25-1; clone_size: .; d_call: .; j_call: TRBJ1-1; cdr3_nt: TGTGCCAGCAGTCCCAGGGCGACGAACACTGAAGCTTTCTTT; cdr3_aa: CASSPRATNTEAFF